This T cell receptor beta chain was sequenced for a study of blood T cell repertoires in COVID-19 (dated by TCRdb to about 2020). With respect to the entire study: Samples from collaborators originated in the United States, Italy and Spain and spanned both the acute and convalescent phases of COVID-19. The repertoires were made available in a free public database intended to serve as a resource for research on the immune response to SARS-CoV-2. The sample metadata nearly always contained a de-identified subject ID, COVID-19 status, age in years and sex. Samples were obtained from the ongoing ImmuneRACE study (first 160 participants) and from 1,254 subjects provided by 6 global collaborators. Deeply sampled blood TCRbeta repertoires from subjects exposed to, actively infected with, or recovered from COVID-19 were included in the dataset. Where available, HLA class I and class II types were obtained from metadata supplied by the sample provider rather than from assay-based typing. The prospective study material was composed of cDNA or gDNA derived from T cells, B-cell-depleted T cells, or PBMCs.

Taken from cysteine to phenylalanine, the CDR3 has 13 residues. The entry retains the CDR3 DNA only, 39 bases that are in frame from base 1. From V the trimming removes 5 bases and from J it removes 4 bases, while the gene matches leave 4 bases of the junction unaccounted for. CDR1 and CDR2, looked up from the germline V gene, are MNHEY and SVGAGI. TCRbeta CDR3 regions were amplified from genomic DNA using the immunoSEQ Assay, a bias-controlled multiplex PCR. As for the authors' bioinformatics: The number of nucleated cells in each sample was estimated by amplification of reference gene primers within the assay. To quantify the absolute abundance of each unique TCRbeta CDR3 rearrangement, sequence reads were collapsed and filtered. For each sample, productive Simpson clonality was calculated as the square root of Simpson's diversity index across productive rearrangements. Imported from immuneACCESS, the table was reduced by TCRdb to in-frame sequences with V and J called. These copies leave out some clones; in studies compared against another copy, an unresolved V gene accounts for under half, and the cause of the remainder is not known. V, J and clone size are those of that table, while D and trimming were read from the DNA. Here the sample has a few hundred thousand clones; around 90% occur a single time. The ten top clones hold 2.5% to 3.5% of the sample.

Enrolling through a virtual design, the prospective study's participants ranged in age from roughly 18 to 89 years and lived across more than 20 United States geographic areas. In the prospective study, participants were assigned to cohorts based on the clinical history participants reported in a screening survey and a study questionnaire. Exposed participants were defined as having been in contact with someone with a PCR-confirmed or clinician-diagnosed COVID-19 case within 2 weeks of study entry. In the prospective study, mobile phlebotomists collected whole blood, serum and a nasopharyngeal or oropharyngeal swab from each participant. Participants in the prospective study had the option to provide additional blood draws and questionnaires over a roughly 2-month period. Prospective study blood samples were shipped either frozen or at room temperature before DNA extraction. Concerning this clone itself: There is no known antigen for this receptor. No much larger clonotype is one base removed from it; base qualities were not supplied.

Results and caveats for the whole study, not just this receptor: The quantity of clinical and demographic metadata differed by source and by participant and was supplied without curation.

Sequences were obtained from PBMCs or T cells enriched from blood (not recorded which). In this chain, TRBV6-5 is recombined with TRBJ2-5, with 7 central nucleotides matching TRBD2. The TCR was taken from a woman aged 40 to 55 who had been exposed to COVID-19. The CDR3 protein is CASSRTSPETQYF. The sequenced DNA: TGTGCCAGCAGTCGGACTAGTCCAGAGACCCAGTACTTC.